This T cell receptor (beta chain) was captured in a study of graft-versus-host responses after intestinal transplantation. In the study overall: Following induction with anti-thymocyte globulin, all recipients were given tacrolimus and steroids for about three years.

TCRdb's copy holds only in-frame clones and misses some; the assay was immunoSEQ multiplex PCR. Here the sample spans over 80,000 clones, 91% being singletons. As to this clone: The antigen is not known.

Germline assignment: CDR1 SGHTA and CDR2 FQGTGA. The CDR3 has 17 residues. The V segment lost 2 bases and the J segment 3 bases; nucleotides outside the gene matches: 10. V and J are TRBV7-3 and TRBJ2-5; 9 bases line up with TRBD2. This specimen consisted of unstimulated CD4+ T cells sorted from spleen or lymph node cells, obtained before transplant. This clonotype was obtained from a human donor who was the organ donor for an intestinal transplant. The CDR3 loop is CASSLYPSRLAEETQYF. For the CDR3, the DNA is TGTGCCAGCAGCTTATATCCATCTCGACTAGCGGAAGAGACCCAGTACTTC.